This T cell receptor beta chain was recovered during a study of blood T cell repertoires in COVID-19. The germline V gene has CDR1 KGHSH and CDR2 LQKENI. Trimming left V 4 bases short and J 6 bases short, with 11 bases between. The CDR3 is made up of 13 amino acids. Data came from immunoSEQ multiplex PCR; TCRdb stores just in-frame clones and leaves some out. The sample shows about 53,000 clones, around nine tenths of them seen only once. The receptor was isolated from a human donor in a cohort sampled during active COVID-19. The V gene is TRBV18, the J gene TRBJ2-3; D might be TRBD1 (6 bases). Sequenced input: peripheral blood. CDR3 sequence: CASSQQGSDTQYF. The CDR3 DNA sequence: TGTGCCAGCTCACAACAGGGCAGTGATACGCAGTATTTT.